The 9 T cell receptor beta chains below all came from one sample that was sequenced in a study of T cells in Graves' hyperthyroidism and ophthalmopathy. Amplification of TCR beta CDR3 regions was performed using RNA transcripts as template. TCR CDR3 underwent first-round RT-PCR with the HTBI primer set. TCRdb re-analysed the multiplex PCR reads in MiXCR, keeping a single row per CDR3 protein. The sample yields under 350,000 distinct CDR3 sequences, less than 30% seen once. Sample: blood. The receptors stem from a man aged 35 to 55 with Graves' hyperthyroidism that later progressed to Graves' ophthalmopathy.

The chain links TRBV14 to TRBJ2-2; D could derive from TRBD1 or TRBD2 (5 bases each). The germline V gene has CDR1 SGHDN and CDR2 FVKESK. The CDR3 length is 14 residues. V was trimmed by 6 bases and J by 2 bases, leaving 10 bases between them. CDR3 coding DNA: TGTGCCAGCAGAGGGACCGCAAACACCGGGGAGCTGTTTTTT. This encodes CASRGTANTGELFF.

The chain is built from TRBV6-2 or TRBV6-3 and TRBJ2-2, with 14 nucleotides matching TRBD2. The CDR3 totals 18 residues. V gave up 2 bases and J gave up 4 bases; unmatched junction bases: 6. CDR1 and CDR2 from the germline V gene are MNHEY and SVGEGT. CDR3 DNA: TGTGCCAGCAGTTACCGGAGGGGACTAGCGGGGGTCACCGGGGAGCTGTTTTTT. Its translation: CASSYRRGLAGVTGELFF.

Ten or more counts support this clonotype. CDR3 region: CSASETTSGRYEQYF. The DNA of the CDR3 is TGCAGTGCTAGTGAAACGACTAGCGGACGCTACGAGCAGTACTTC. This chain joins TRBV20-1 and TRBJ2-7; 9 nucleotides align to TRBD2. The CDR3 loop spans 15 amino acids. CDR1 and CDR2 from the germline V gene are DFQATT and SNEGSKA (reference sequence). The trim removed 3 bases at V and 3 bases at J, leaving 9 bases unmatched.

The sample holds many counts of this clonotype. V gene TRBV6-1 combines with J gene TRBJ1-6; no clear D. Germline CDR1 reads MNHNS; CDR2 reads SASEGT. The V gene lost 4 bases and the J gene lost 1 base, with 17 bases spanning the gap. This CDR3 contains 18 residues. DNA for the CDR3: TGTGCCAGCAGTGTAGGACCGTCGTTGGGATCCTATAATTCACCCCTCCACTTT. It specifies CASSVGPSLGSYNSPLHF.

In nucleotides, the CDR3 is TGTGCCAGCATCAGTAGGCAGGGGGCCCCGTACGCTAACTATGGCTACACCTTC. This gives the protein CASISRQGAPYANYGYTF. The rearrangement joins TRBV6-2 or TRBV6-3 to TRBJ1-2; TRBD1 aligns across 8 bases. J was trimmed by 0 bases and V by 7 bases; bases with no gene match: 16. The CDR3 length is 18 residues. Per the germline V gene, CDR1 is MNHEY and CDR2 is SVGEGT.

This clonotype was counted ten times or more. The CDR3 bases are TGCAGCGTCCCAAGGTACCAAGAGACCCAGTACTTC. Its protein product is CSVPRYQETQYF. The rearrangement links TRBV29-1 to TRBJ2-5; no definite D call. The CDR3 spans 12 residues. CDR1 and CDR2 (germline): SQVTM, ANQGSEA. Trimming shortened V by 6 bases and J by 0 bases, and 8 bases separated the two germline ends.

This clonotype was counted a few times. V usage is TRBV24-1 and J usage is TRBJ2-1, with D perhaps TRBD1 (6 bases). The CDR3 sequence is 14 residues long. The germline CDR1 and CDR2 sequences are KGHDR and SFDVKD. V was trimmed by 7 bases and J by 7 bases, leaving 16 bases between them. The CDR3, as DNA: TGTGCCACCAGAGCAGGGGTCTCGGGGAATGAGCAGTTCTTC. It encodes CATRAGVSGNEQFF.

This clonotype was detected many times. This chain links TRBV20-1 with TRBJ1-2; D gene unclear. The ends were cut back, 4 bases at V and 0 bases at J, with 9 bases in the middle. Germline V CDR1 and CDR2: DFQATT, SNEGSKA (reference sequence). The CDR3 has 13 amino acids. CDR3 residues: CSAIRRPNYGYTF. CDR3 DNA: TGCAGTGCTATAAGACGTCCTAACTATGGCTACACCTTC.

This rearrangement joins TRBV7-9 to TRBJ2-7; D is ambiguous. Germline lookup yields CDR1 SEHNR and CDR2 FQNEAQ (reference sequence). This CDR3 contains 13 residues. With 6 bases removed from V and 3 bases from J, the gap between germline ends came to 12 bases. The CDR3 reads CASREGANYEQYF. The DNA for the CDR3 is TGTGCCAGCAGGGAAGGAGCAAACTACGAGCAGTACTTC. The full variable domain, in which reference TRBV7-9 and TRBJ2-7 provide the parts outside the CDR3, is DTGVSQNPRHKITKRGQNVTFRCDPISEHNRLYWYRQTLGQGPEFLTYFQNEAQLEKSRLLSDRFSAERPKGSFSTLEIQRTEQGDSAMYLCASREGANYEQYFGPGTRLTVT.